The subject of this entry is one T cell receptor beta chain. The antigen is unknown. In the PCR, 60 Vbeta and 13 Jbeta primers were used. Generated by immunoSEQ multiplex PCR, the TCRdb table keeps only in-frame clones and is missing some. The data show roughly 180,000 clones, with about four fifths seen just once and 0.25% to 0.3% held by the top ten. There are 14 residues in the CDR3. V was pared by 11 bases and J by 5 bases, with 10 bases of the junction left unmatched. CDR1 and CDR2 from the germline V gene are MNHNS and SASEGT. The sample comes from a study of cytomegalovirus exposure and HLA in healthy donors. At the level of the study: Out of fewer than 500 genotyped donors, about 80% belonged to the Caucasian-associated ancestry cluster. Study outcomes and limitations: Later analysis demonstrated an association between a missense DCLRE1C variant and TCR beta V- and J-gene trimming.

Sequencing used PBMCs. This sequence was found in a boy younger than 18 in good health and CMV-seronegative. This sequence joins TRBV6-1 and TRBJ2-1; 9 bases are a match to TRBD2. The CDR3 nucleotides are TGTGCCTCTACCATAGCGGGAGTCCACAATGAGCAGTTCTTC. It is translated as CASTIAGVHNEQFF.